Below, 23 T cell receptor beta chains from the same sample are listed, as sequenced in a study of blood T cells in healthy people across ages. The second PCR ran roughly 6 to 12 cycles with a sample-barcoded 5' primer and J-beta primers. TCRdb recomputed calls from the 5' RACE reads with MiXCR, one row per CDR3 protein. The data show hundreds of thousands of distinct CDR3 sequences, roughly 49% seen once. Input material: blood. These receptors were collected from a woman aged 55-69 years in good health.

The genes are TRBV6-5 and TRBJ1-2; D possibly corresponds to TRBD1 (6 bases). The CDR3 is 21 amino acids. The germline V gene has CDR1 MNHEY and CDR2 SVGAGI. V lost 0 bases and J 2 bases, leaving 28 bases between the germline ends. CDR3 coding DNA: TGTGCCAGCAGTTACTCTCCGAAGGACAAGAAGGGGGTTAGGAGGAACTATGGCTACACCTTC. Amino acid sequence: CASSYSPKDKKGVRRNYGYTF.

The chain employs TRBV20-1 and TRBJ2-7, with a possible D match to TRBD2 (5 bases). The V end lost 1 base, the J end lost 7 bases, and 17 bases lay between the germline ends. The V gene's germline CDR1 is DFQATT and CDR2 SNEGSKA (reference sequence). The CDR3 runs 14 residues. CDR3 residues: CSARAPERANEQYF. The CDR3 DNA follows: TGCAGTGCTAGAGCACCAGAGAGGGCGAATGAGCAGTACTTC.

This clonotype appeared many times. The rearrangement joins TRBV5-1 to TRBJ2-3, with a possible D match to TRBD2 (5 bases). Trimming took off 4 bases at V and 3 bases at J, with 15 bases between the two ends. Germline V CDR1 and CDR2: SGHRS, YFSETQ. The CDR3 runs to 15 residues. The CDR3 reads CASSLQSGGTDTQYF. The DNA of the CDR3 is TGCGCCAGCAGCCTGCAGAGCGGAGGAACAGATACGCAGTATTTT.

This clonotype was observed a few times. This chain's CDR3 is CASSQGEGQRTQYF. The CDR3 nucleotides read TGCGCCAGCAGCCAAGGTGAAGGGCAGCGGACCCAGTACTTC. The rearrangement joins TRBV4-3 to TRBJ2-5; no clear D. CDR1 is LGHNA, CDR2 YSLEER, per germline. V lost 1 base to trimming and J lost 7 bases, with 13 bases between them. The length of the CDR3 is 14 residues.

The chain links TRBV9 to TRBJ1-2; D remains unclear. V lost 3 bases, J lost 1 base, and 7 bases lay in between. Per the germline V gene, CDR1 is SGDLS and CDR2 is YYNGEE. There are 13 residues in the CDR3. CDR3 sequence: CASSADYNYGYTF. The CDR3 DNA sequence: TGTGCCAGCAGCGCAGATTATAACTATGGCTACACCTTC.

This clonotype was counted a few times. The chain is built from TRBV7-2 and TRBJ2-7; 8 bases agree with TRBD1. The V gene's germline CDR1 is SGHTA and CDR2 FQGNSA. The J segment lost 1 base and the V segment lost 5 bases, leaving 4 bases of the junction unmatched. This CDR3 is 14 amino acids long. This chain's CDR3 is CASSRDRTSYEQYF. The CDR3 DNA follows: TGTGCCAGCAGCCGGGACAGGACATCCTACGAGCAGTACTTC.

This clonotype was seen once. This chain links TRBV7-9 with TRBJ2-3; D not resolved. The germline CDR1 and CDR2 sequences are SEHNR and FQNEAQ (reference sequence). CDR3 length: 14 amino acids. V was shortened by 0 bases and J by 3 bases, with 7 bases between the two germline ends. The CDR3 loop is CASSLAIRTDTQYF. The CDR3 nucleotides are TGTGCCAGCAGCTTAGCTATAAGGACAGATACGCAGTATTTT.

About this clonotype itself: A much bigger clone sits one base away, suggesting this may be a read error. The chain joins TRBV12-3 or TRBV12-4 to TRBJ2-7; D remains ambiguous. The CDR3 has 12 amino acids. The germline V and J ends were trimmed by 3 bases and 7 bases, with 10 bases remaining between them. The CDR3 sequence is CASSFGYNEQYF. The CDR3, as DNA: TGTGCCAGCAGTTTTGGGTACAATGAGCAGTACTTC.

This clonotype was detected a few times. This chain links TRBV29-1 with TRBJ1-2, with D hard to call. The V end lost 7 bases, the J end lost 5 bases, and 11 bases lay between the germline ends. The CDR3 totals 11 residues. Per the germline V gene, CDR1 is SQVTM and CDR2 is ANQGSEA. CDR3 loop: CSGREGYGYTF. As DNA, the CDR3 is TGCAGCGGGAGGGAGGGATATGGCTACACCTTC.

The sample holds a few counts of this clonotype. The chain uses TRBV4-1 and TRBJ1-2, with D possibly being TRBD1 (5 bases). The length of the CDR3 is 14 residues. Per germline, CDR1 MGHRA and CDR2 YSYEKL. The V end lost 2 bases, the J end lost 1 base, and 8 bases lay between the germline ends. CDR3 in DNA: TGCGCCAGCAGCCAAACAGGCAGTAACTATGGCTACACCTTC. Translating gives CASSQTGSNYGYTF.

The chain carries TRBV20-1 and TRBJ2-1, with TRBD1 identical over 9 bases. Trimming at V came to 1 base and at J to 6 bases, leaving 4 bases not matched to a gene. CDR1 is DFQATT, CDR2 SNEGSKA, per germline (reference sequence). The CDR3 length is 14 residues. Here the CDR3 reads CSARAGTGRNEQFF. CDR3 in DNA: TGCAGTGCTAGAGCCGGGACAGGGCGCAATGAGCAGTTCTTC.

This chain uses TRBV20-1 with TRBJ1-2; perhaps TRBD1 as D (6 bases). V was cut by 1 base and J by 6 bases, with 21 bases left in between. There are 16 residues in the CDR3. The germline V gene has CDR1 DFQATT and CDR2 SNEGSKA (reference sequence). This CDR3 reads CSARGQSDRHLDGYTF. For the CDR3, the DNA is TGCAGTGCTAGAGGCCAATCAGACAGGCATCTAGATGGCTACACCTTC.

The chain uses TRBV2 and TRBJ2-1; TRBD2 aligns across 14 bases. Unmatched junction bases numbered 9, after V lost 6 bases and J lost 8 bases. The CDR3 loop spans 16 amino acids. Germline assignment: CDR1 SNHLY and CDR2 FYNNEI. The CDR3 region is CASRSRTSGRRDEQFF. The CDR3 nucleotides are TGTGCCAGCAGGTCCCGGACTAGCGGGAGGAGGGATGAGCAGTTCTTC. The whole variable domain, filled in from reference TRBV2 and TRBJ2-1, reads EPEVTQTPSHQVTQMGQEVILRCVPISNHLYFYWYRQILGQKVEFLVSFYNNEISEKSEIFDDQFSVERPDGSNFTLKIRSTKLEDSAMYFCASRSRTSGRRDEQFFGPGTRLTVL.

The chain recombines TRBV5-5 with TRBJ1-5; weak D call: TRBD1 (5 bases). The V end lost 1 base, the J end lost 4 bases, and 9 bases lay between the germline ends. Germline V gives CDR1 SGHKS, CDR2 YYEKEE (reference sequence). The CDR3 covers 14 residues. The CDR3: CASSLLGGNQPQHF. DNA for the CDR3: TGTGCCAGCAGCTTGTTGGGGGGTAATCAGCCCCAGCATTTT.

The chain has TRBV20-1 and TRBJ2-7, with unresolved D. Per germline, CDR1 DFQATT and CDR2 SNEGSKA (reference sequence). Trimming pared 5 bases from V and 2 bases from J, leaving 19 bases between. CDR3 length: 15 residues. The CDR3 here is CSAPTPFADPYEQYF. In nucleotides, the CDR3 is TGCAGTGCTCCGACACCCTTCGCGGACCCCTACGAGCAGTACTTC.

This clonotype showed up just once. J is TRBJ2-7 and V is TRBV24-1; perhaps TRBD2 as D (5 bases). The ends were cut back, 4 bases at V and 3 bases at J, with 12 bases in the middle. Germline V CDR1 and CDR2: KGHDR, SFDVKD. CDR3 size: 14 residues. CDR3 region: CATSESGLYYEQYF. The CDR3 nucleotides are TGTGCCACCAGTGAGTCCGGACTTTACTACGAGCAGTACTTC.

Here the CDR3 reads CASSDARYEQYF. In nucleotides, the CDR3 is TGTGCCAGCAGTGACGCAAGGTACGAGCAGTACTTC. V is TRBV13 and J is TRBJ2-5, with D unresolved. The DNA end is more similar to TRBJ2-7, so the J call may be wrong. The germline CDR1 and CDR2 sequences are PRHDT and FYEKMQ (reference sequence). The CDR3 is 12 amino acids.

This clonotype showed up just a few times. J is TRBJ2-5 and V is TRBV5-1, with TRBD2 identical over 14 bases. The DNA end favors TRBJ2-7, so the J call may be wrong. Germline V gene lookup returns CDR1 SGHRS and CDR2 YFSETQ. The CDR3 runs 14 residues. The CDR3 sequence is CASSSGLAGDEQYF. The DNA for the CDR3 is TGCGCCAGCAGCTCGGGACTAGCGGGAGACGAGCAGTACTTC.

The chain carries TRBV9 and TRBJ2-1, with 7 bases identical to TRBD2. The CDR3 extends over 14 amino acids. After removal of 0 bases from V and 7 bases from J, the junction contained 4 bases not matched to a gene. Germline lookup yields CDR1 SGDLS and CDR2 YYNGEE. This chain's CDR3 is CASSVEVSGNEQFF. The CDR3 region has the DNA TGTGCCAGCAGCGTAGAGGTTAGCGGGAATGAGCAGTTCTTC.

The chain uses TRBV6-2 or TRBV6-3 and TRBJ1-2; D is unclear. This CDR3 is 13 amino acids long. Per germline, CDR1 MNHEY and CDR2 SVGEGT. V was pared by 5 bases and J by 3 bases, with 10 bases between. DNA of the CDR3: TGTGCCAGCAGTGACGGAAATTACTATGGCTACACCTTC. It specifies CASSDGNYYGYTF.

This clonotype was found a few times. CDR3 DNA: TGTGCCAGCAGCATATGGGCTAGCGGGTCCCGCGGCCACAATGAGCAGTTCTTC. Protein sequence: CASSIWASGSRGHNEQFF. The chain links TRBV9 to TRBJ2-1; 8 bases match TRBD2. The germline CDR1 and CDR2 sequences are SGDLS and YYNGEE. This CDR3 contains 18 residues. The ends lost 4 bases at V and 5 bases at J; junction bases unmatched: 17.

This clonotype occurred many times. The chain recombines TRBV7-2 with TRBJ2-5; D is unresolved. Germline assignment: CDR1 SGHTA and CDR2 FQGNSA. The CDR3 has 11 residues. V lost 5 bases and J 5 bases, leaving 6 bases between the germline ends. This CDR3 reads CASSPWETQYF. The CDR3 nucleotides read TGTGCCAGCAGCCCCTGGGAGACCCAGTACTTC. The complete variable domain, with remaining parts taken from reference TRBV7-2 and TRBJ2-5, reads GAGVSQSPSNKVTEKGKDVELRCDPISGHTALYWYRQSLGQGLEFLIYFQGNSAPDKSGLPSDRFSAERTGGSVSTLTIQRTQQEDSAVYLCASSPWETQYFGPGTRLLVL.

In this sample, this clonotype turned up a few times. V is TRBV10-3 and J is TRBJ1-2; tentative D call: TRBD1 (5 bases). Trimming stripped 9 bases from V and 13 bases from J, with 21 bases between. The germline gives CDR1 ENHRY, CDR2 SYGVKD. This CDR3 is 12 amino acids long. DNA for the CDR3: TGTGCCATGGGTGGCCGGGGCAGGACTCCCACCTTC. This encodes CAMGGRGRTPTF.